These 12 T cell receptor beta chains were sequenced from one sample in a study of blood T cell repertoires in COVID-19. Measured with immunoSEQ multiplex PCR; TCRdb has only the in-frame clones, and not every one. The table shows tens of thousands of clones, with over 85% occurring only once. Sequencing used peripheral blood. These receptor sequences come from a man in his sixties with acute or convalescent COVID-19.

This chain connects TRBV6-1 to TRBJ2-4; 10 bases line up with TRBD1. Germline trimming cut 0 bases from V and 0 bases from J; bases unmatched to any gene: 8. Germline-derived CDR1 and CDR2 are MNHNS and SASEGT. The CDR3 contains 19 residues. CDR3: CASSEAFGTGDRAKNIQYF. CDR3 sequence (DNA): TGTGCCAGCAGTGAAGCCTTTGGGACAGGGGATAGAGCCAAAAACATTCAGTACTTC.

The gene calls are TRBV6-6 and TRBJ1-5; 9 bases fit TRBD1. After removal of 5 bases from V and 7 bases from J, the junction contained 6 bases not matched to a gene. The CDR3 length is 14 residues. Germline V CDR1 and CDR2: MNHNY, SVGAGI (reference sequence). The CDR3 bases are TGTGCCAGCAGTCCGGGACAGGGCATACAGCCCCAGCATTTT. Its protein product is CASSPGQGIQPQHF.

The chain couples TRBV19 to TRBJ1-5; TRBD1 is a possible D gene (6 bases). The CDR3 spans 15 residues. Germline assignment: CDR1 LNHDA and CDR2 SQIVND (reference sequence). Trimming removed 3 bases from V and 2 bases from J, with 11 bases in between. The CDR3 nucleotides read TGTGCCAGTAGTATCTACAGGGCCGGCAATCAGCCCCAGCATTTT. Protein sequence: CASSIYRAGNQPQHF.

CDR3 loop: CASSLKGPYQPQHF. CDR3 DNA sequence: TGTGCCAGCAGCTTAAAGGGGCCCTATCAGCCCCAGCATTTT. V and J are TRBV5-5 and TRBJ1-5; D is perhaps TRBD1 (5 bases). This CDR3 region has 14 residues. The V end was cut by 2 bases, the J end by 5 bases, with 11 bases between. The germline CDR1 and CDR2 sequences are SGHKS and YYEKEE (reference sequence). Full variable domain (missing parts from reference TRBV5-5 and TRBJ1-5): DAGVTQSPTHLIKTRGQQVTLRCSPISGHKSVSWYQQVLGQGPQFIFQYYEKEERGRGNFPDRFSARQFPNYSSELNVNALLLGDSALYLCASSLKGPYQPQHFGDGTRLSIL.

The DNA of the CDR3 is TGTGCCAGCTCACCCAACTTTCAAACCGAAGCTTTCTTT. Translated: CASSPNFQTEAFF. V gene TRBV18 combines with J gene TRBJ1-1; D ambiguous. This CDR3 is 13 amino acids long. The germline V gene has CDR1 KGHSH and CDR2 LQKENI. The ends were cut back, 3 bases at V and 8 bases at J, with 13 bases in the middle. Full variable domain (outside the CDR3, taken from reference TRBV18 and TRBJ1-1): NAGVMQNPRHLVRRRGQEARLRCSPMKGHSHVYWYRQLPEEGLKFMVYLQKENIIDESGMPKERFSAEFPKEGPSILRIQQVVRGDSAAYFCASSPNFQTEAFFGQGTRLTVV.

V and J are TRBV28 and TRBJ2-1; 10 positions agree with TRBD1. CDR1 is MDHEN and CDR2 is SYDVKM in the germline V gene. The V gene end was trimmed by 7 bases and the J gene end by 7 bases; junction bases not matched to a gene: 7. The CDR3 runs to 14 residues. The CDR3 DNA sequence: TGTGCCAGCACCCAGGACAGGGGGAGAAATGAGCAGTTCTTC. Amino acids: CASTQDRGRNEQFF.

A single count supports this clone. Here the CDR3 DNA reads TGTGCCAGCAGCCATTTATTACAGGGGGCCCTTGAGACCCAGTACTTC. As protein: CASSHLLQGALETQYF. J is TRBJ2-5 and V is TRBV14; the match to TRBD1 covers 9 bases. The CDR3 loop spans 16 amino acids. The germline V gene has CDR1 SGHDN and CDR2 FVKESK. Unmatched junction bases numbered 10, after V lost 3 bases and J lost 5 bases.

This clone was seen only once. The CDR3 region has the DNA TGTGCCAGCAGTTTTCGTCGGAGCACTGAAGCTTTCTTT. Translating gives CASSFRRSTEAFF. V gene TRBV27 combines with J gene TRBJ1-1; D is unresolved. Deletions cut 3 bases from V and 4 bases from J, with 9 bases between. The CDR3 totals 13 residues. The germline V gene encodes CDR1 MNHEY and CDR2 SMNVEV (reference sequence).

CDR3 sequence: CASSLTATTGELFF. The CDR3 DNA sequence: TGTGCCAGCAGTTTGACAGCCACCACCGGGGAGCTGTTTTTT. The rearrangement joins TRBV6-4 to TRBJ2-2; D may be TRBD1 (5 bases). In germline, CDR1 is MRHNA, CDR2 SNTAGT. The CDR3 is made up of 14 amino acids. The V gene lost 5 bases and the J gene lost 4 bases, with 11 bases spanning the gap.

Here the CDR3 reads CSVRPPPESSGNTIYF. The DNA of the CDR3 is TGCAGCGTTCGCCCCCCCCCGGAGAGCTCTGGAAACACCATATATTTT. The V and J genes are TRBV29-1 and TRBJ1-3, with D hard to call. Trimming took off 5 bases at V and 0 bases at J, with 17 bases between the two ends. Germline loops: CDR1 SQVTM, CDR2 ANQGSEA. The CDR3 has 16 residues.

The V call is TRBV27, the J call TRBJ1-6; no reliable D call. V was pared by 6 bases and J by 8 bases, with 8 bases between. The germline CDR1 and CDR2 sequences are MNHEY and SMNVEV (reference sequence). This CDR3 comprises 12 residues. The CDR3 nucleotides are TGTGCCAGCAGAACCGAGGATTCACCCCTCCACTTT. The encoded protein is CASRTEDSPLHF.

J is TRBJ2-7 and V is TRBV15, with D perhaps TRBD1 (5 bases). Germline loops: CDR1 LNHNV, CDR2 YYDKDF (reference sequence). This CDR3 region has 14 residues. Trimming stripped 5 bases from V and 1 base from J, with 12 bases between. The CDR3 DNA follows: TGTGCCACCAGCGGTTTGCAGGGATCCTACGAGCAGTACTTC. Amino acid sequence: CATSGLQGSYEQYF.